This T cell receptor (beta chain) was retrieved from a study of blood T cells in healthy people across ages. Donor samples were obtained from healthy Caucasian individuals from Russia, aged about 6 to 90. The ends were cut back, 6 bases at V and 3 bases at J, with 12 bases in the middle. The CDR3 is 13 residues long. CDR1 and CDR2 from the germline V gene are SGDLS and YYNGEE. A J-beta primer mix and a sample-barcoded 5' primer were used in a second PCR of about 7 to 11 cycles. The yield of each sample was at least 2.5 million CDR3-containing paired-end reads. TCRdb passed the 5' RACE reads through MiXCR, listing each CDR3 protein once. The data show about 1 million distinct CDR3 sequences, roughly 45% seen once. Study findings and constraints: Unknown CMV status may confound age-related changes in expanded clones.

This clonotype was seen a single time. The antigen is unknown. The sample was blood. The chain joins TRBV9 to TRBJ1-2; D is unresolved. The sequence derives from a woman aged 55 to 70 in good health. The CDR3 is CASTPDGDYGYTF. CDR3 nucleotides: TGTGCCAGCACCCCGGACGGAGACTATGGCTACACCTTC.